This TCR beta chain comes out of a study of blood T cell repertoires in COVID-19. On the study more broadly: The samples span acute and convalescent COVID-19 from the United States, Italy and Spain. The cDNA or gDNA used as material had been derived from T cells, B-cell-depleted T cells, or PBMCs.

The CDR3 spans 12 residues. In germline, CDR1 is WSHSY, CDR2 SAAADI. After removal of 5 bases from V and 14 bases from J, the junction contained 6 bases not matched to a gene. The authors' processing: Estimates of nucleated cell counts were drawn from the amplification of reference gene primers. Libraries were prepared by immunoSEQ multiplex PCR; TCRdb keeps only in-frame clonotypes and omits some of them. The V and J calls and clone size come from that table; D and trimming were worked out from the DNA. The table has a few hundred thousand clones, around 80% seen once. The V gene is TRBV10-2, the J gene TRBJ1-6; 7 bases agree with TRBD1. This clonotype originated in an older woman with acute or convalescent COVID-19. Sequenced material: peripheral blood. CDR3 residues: CASSQGGTSLHF. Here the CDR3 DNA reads TGCGCCAGCAGTCAGGGGGGCACGTCCCTCCACTTT.